The 25 T cell receptor beta chains below all came from one sample that was sequenced in a study of OX40 agonist ivuxolimab in advanced cancers. Measured with immunoSEQ multiplex PCR; TCRdb has only the in-frame clones, and not every one. This sample carries more than 15,000 clones, 82% of them seen once, and the ten largest clones take under 4%. This specimen consisted of CD4+ or CD8+ T cells sorted from blood, obtained in a trial of the OX40 agonist ivuxolimab. These receptors came from an adult with an advanced solid tumor such as melanoma, head and neck, liver or kidney cancer.

By proportion, this clone is medium-sized (0.01 to 0.1%). The chain links TRBV4-3 to TRBJ2-3; 10 bases are a match to TRBD1. The CDR3 has 15 residues. Germline V CDR1 and CDR2: LGHNA, YSLEER. J gave up 1 base and V 5 bases, and 3 bases lay outside the gene matches. CDR3 nucleotide sequence: TGCGCCAGCAGCGACGGGACAGGGGGCACAGATACGCAGTATTTT. Amino acid sequence: CASSDGTGGTDTQYF.

The chain is built from TRBV11-3 and TRBJ1-5; a weak D match, TRBD1 (6 bases). The CDR3 loop spans 16 amino acids. Between the trimmed V and J ends, which lost 2 bases and 4 bases, there was a span of 15 bases. The germline V gene has CDR1 SGHNT and CDR2 YENEEA. In DNA form, the CDR3 reads TGTGCCAGCAGCTTACCCCTTTGGGGACATAATCAGCCCCAGCATTTT. This translates into CASSLPLWGHNQPQHF.

CDR3 protein: CASSGSSGSGRTDTQYF. As DNA, the CDR3 is TGTGCCAGTAGCGGGAGCTCCGGCTCGGGACGCACAGATACGCAGTATTTT. This chain links TRBV19 with TRBJ2-3, with D perhaps TRBD2 (6 bases). The CDR3 has 17 residues. Looked up from germline, CDR1 is LNHDA and CDR2 is SQIVND (reference sequence). Between the trimmed V and J ends, which lost 6 bases and 1 base, there was a span of 20 bases.

The gene calls are TRBV5-6 and TRBJ1-2; TRBD1 aligns across 7 bases. The CDR3 extends over 15 amino acids. V was pared by 4 bases and J by 8 bases, with 14 bases of the junction left unmatched. Germline V gene sequence: CDR1 SGHDT, CDR2 YYEEEE. As DNA, the CDR3 is TGTGCCAGCAGCCCTCGGGGCCAGGGGGTGCGGGGCTACACCTTC. Translating it yields CASSPRGQGVRGYTF.

The V call is TRBV7-9, the J call TRBJ2-1; D unclear. Trimming took off 4 bases at V and 12 bases at J, with 16 bases between the two ends. This CDR3 is 13 amino acids long. The V gene's germline CDR1 is SEHNR and CDR2 FQNEAQ (reference sequence). CDR3 amino acids: CASSWITASGQFF. The CDR3 DNA reads as TGTGCCAGCAGCTGGATTACTGCTAGTGGGCAGTTCTTC.

The chain recombines TRBV30 with TRBJ1-5; D is ambiguous. Trimming shortened V by 2 bases and J by 7 bases, and 15 bases separated the two germline ends. The CDR3 runs 14 residues. In germline, CDR1 is GTSNPN, CDR2 SVGIG (reference sequence). Here the CDR3 DNA reads TGTGCCTGGAGTTCGACAACAGCTAGACAGCCCCAGCATTTT. Protein: CAWSSTTARQPQHF.

The chain employs TRBV6-1 and TRBJ1-4, with D possibly being TRBD1 (6 bases). There are 14 residues in the CDR3. Trimming took 6 bases from V and 2 from J, leaving 10 bases between them. The V gene's germline CDR1 is MNHNS and CDR2 SASEGT. CDR3 sequence (DNA): TGTGCCAGCAGCCGACAGGCGACTAATGAAAAACTGTTTTTT. Its translation is CASSRQATNEKLFF.

The genes are TRBV4-1 and TRBJ2-1; 8 positions agree with TRBD1. This CDR3 has 15 amino acids. Germline CDR1 is MGHRA and CDR2 is YSYEKL. The V gene end was trimmed by 3 bases and the J gene end by 4 bases; junction bases not matched to a gene: 5. In DNA form, the CDR3 reads TGCGCCAGCAGCCACCCGGACAGGGAATACAATGAGCAGTTCTTC. This codes for CASSHPDREYNEQFF.

The genes are TRBV7-2 and TRBJ2-1; D possibly corresponds to TRBD2 (6 bases). The CDR3 is 15 amino acids. The V end was cut by 2 bases, the J end by 8 bases, with 16 bases between. Germline assignment: CDR1 SGHTA and CDR2 FQGNSA. This CDR3 is CASSLRRGIRDEQFF. The CDR3, as DNA: TGTGCCAGCAGCTTAAGGCGGGGAATACGGGATGAGCAGTTCTTC.

The rearrangement joins TRBV6-1 to TRBJ1-6; D call uncertain. Germline loops: CDR1 MNHNS, CDR2 SASEGT. This CDR3 is built from 12 residues. Trimming pared 5 bases from V and 8 bases from J, leaving 7 bases between. CDR3 sequence (DNA): TGTGCCAGCAGTAAGGCGGATTCACCCCTCCACTTT. Protein sequence: CASSKADSPLHF.

The chain recombines TRBV10-3 with TRBJ1-1; 9 positions match TRBD1. The CDR3 extends over 15 amino acids. Germline trimming cut 6 bases from V and 4 bases from J; bases unmatched to any gene: 9. Looked up from germline, CDR1 is ENHRY and CDR2 is SYGVKD. The CDR3 is CAISTGDRVGTEAFF. The DNA of the CDR3 is TGTGCCATCAGCACCGGGGACAGGGTGGGCACTGAAGCTTTCTTT.

The V call is TRBV10-3, the J call TRBJ1-5; D is ambiguous. V was shortened by 7 bases and J by 5 bases, with 15 bases between the two germline ends. The CDR3 sequence is 14 residues long. CDR1 and CDR2 from the germline V gene are ENHRY and SYGVKD. The CDR3 region has the DNA TGTGCCATCAAATCCGGGGTAGGTGATCAGCCCCAGCATTTT. This encodes CAIKSGVGDQPQHF.

V gene TRBV28 combines with J gene TRBJ1-4, with 11 bases aligning to TRBD1. CDR3 length equals 14 residues. V lost 4 bases and J lost 13; bases outside the gene matches: 8. CDR1 and CDR2 (germline): MDHEN, SYDVKM. The CDR3 coding sequence is TGTGCCAGCAGTTCGGGACAGGGGGGCGGAGGACTGTTTTTT. It translates to CASSSGQGGGGLFF. The full variable domain, its missing parts supplied by reference TRBV28 and TRBJ1-4, is DVKVTQSSRYLVKRTGEKVFLECVQDMDHENMFWYRQDPGLGLRLIYFSYDVKMKEKGDIPEGYSVSREKKERFSLILESASTNQTSMYLCASSSGQGGGGLFFGSGTQLSVL.

V and J are TRBV27 and TRBJ1-2, with D maybe TRBD1 (6 bases). Per germline, CDR1 MNHEY and CDR2 SMNVEV (reference sequence). There are 16 residues in the CDR3. Deletions cut 6 bases from V and 3 bases from J, with 20 bases between. CDR3 coding DNA: TGTGCCAGCAGATGGGGGGGCTTAGTTGGGGACTATGGCTACACCTTC. Protein product: CASRWGGLVGDYGYTF.

The chain has TRBV15 and TRBJ2-3; TRBD2 matches at 9 bases. The CDR3 is made up of 20 amino acids. V gave up 0 bases and J gave up 0 bases; unmatched junction bases: 13. Looked up from germline, CDR1 is LNHNV and CDR2 is YYDKDF (reference sequence). The CDR3 is CATSRDTNSGGPRSTDTQYF. The DNA for the CDR3 is TGTGCCACCAGCAGAGATACAAATAGCGGGGGCCCCCGGAGCACAGATACGCAGTATTTT.

V is TRBV4-3 and J is TRBJ2-2, with D possibly TRBD2 on 6 matching bases. There are 16 residues in the CDR3. Between the trimmed V and J ends, which lost 0 bases and 9 bases, there was a span of 17 bases. Germline loops: CDR1 LGHNA, CDR2 YSLEER. The CDR3 coding sequence is TGCGCCAGCAGCCAAGATACCGTCGGAGGGTGGCGGGAGCTGTTTTTT. Its protein product is CASSQDTVGGWRELFF.

V usage is TRBV5-1 and J usage is TRBJ2-1; D unclear. The germline gives CDR1 SGHRS, CDR2 YFSETQ. CDR3 length: 16 amino acids. Trimming took off 0 bases at V and 0 bases at J, with 10 bases between the two ends. CDR3 sequence reads: CASSLVGPSSYNEQFF. CDR3 DNA sequence: TGCGCCAGCAGCTTGGTCGGCCCCAGCTCCTACAATGAGCAGTTCTTC.

V gene TRBV29-1 combines with J gene TRBJ2-4; weak D call: TRBD1 (6 bases). The V and J ends lost 4 bases and 0 bases respectively, with 19 bases between them. Per germline, CDR1 SQVTM and CDR2 ANQGSEA. The CDR3 extends over 17 amino acids. The CDR3 here is CSVAGTYHFPAKNIQYF. In nucleotides, the CDR3 is TGCAGCGTTGCCGGGACATACCATTTTCCAGCCAAAAACATTCAGTACTTC.

This clone was seen just once. The CDR3 DNA reads as TGTGCCAGCAGTTTTTCGCTCCCCCATCAGCCCCAGCATTTT. It encodes CASSFSLPHQPQHF. The rearrangement joins TRBV28 to TRBJ1-5; D uncertain. Germline V CDR1 and CDR2: MDHEN, SYDVKM. V was cut by 3 bases and J by 5 bases, with 11 bases left in between. There are 14 residues in the CDR3.

The V call is TRBV27, the J call TRBJ2-7; 8 bases fit TRBD2. This CDR3 has 15 amino acids. Germline V gene data show CDR1 as MNHEY and CDR2 as SMNVEV (reference sequence). Losses at the gene ends were 6 bases for V and 0 bases for J; bases not matched to a gene: 7. CDR3 residues: CASSSRGGSSYEQYF. CDR3 DNA sequence: TGTGCCAGCAGCTCTCGGGGGGGCAGCTCCTACGAGCAGTACTTC.

The rearrangement links TRBV2 to TRBJ1-1; D not resolved. The V gene's germline CDR1 is SNHLY and CDR2 FYNNEI. The CDR3 is made up of 15 amino acids. V lost 2 bases to trimming and J lost 0 bases, with 10 bases between them. CDR3 in amino acids: CASSESGLLNTEAFF. In DNA, the CDR3 is TGTGCCAGCAGTGAATCAGGCCTATTGAACACTGAAGCTTTCTTT. Supplemented by reference TRBV2 and TRBJ1-1, the full variable domain reads EPEVTQTPSHQVTQMGQEVILRCVPISNHLYFYWYRQILGQKVEFLVSFYNNEISEKSEIFDDQFSVERPDGSNFTLKIRSTKLEDSAMYFCASSESGLLNTEAFFGQGTRLTVV.

V and J are TRBV30 and TRBJ2-1; maybe TRBD1 (7 bases). V was pared by 1 base and J by 5 bases, with 18 bases between. In germline, CDR1 is GTSNPN, CDR2 SVGIG (reference sequence). The CDR3 is 16 residues long. CDR3 DNA sequence: TGTGCCTGGAGTGGGGGCGCGGGACAGCTTCACAATGAGCAGTTCTTC. Amino acids: CAWSGGAGQLHNEQFF.

The rearrangement links TRBV13 to TRBJ2-7; 9 bases line up with TRBD1. V was pared by 5 bases and J by 6 bases, with 14 bases of the junction left unmatched. This CDR3 spans 16 amino acids. The germline gives CDR1 PRHDT, CDR2 FYEKMQ (reference sequence). The CDR3 coding sequence is TGTGCCAGCAGCGACGAACAGGGGGCAAGGGTAGCCGAGCAGTACTTC. It encodes CASSDEQGARVAEQYF.

In this sample, this clone turned up a few times. The V gene is TRBV6-5, the J gene TRBJ2-7; D is ambiguous. This CDR3 spans 15 amino acids. V was trimmed by 2 bases and J by 0 bases, leaving 11 bases between them. Germline V gives CDR1 MNHEY, CDR2 SVGAGI. DNA of the CDR3: TGTGCCAGCAGTTACCAGCGCCTTAGCTCCTACGAGCAGTACTTC. It is translated as CASSYQRLSSYEQYF.

CDR3 amino acids: CASSAPGVPVTEAFF. DNA of the CDR3: TGTGCCAGCAGCGCCCCGGGGGTTCCTGTTACTGAAGCTTTCTTT. The chain is built from TRBV7-9 and TRBJ1-1; a weak D match, TRBD1 (5 bases). The CDR3 consists of 15 residues. The germline V and J ends were trimmed by 5 bases and 5 bases, with 18 bases remaining between them. Germline V lookup: CDR1 SEHNR, CDR2 FQNEAQ (reference sequence).